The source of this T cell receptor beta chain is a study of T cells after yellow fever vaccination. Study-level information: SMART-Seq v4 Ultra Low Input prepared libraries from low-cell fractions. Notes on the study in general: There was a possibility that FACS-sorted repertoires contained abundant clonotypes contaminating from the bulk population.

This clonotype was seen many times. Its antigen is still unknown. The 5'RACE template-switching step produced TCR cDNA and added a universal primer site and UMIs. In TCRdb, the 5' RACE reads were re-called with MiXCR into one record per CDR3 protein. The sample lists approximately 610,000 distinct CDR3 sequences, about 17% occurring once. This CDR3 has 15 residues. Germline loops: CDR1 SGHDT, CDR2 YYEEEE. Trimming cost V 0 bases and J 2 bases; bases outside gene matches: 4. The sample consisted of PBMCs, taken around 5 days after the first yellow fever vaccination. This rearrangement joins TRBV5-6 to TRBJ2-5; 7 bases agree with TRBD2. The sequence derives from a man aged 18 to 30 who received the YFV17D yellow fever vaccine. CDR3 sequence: CASSLAPAGQETQYF. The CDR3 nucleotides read TGTGCCAGCAGCTTGGCCCCAGCGGGGCAAGAGACCCAGTACTTC.